Presented here are 6 T cell receptor beta chains from one specimen sequenced in a study of blood T cell repertoires in COVID-19. The table came from immunoSEQ multiplex PCR; TCRdb's copy has only in-frame clones and leaves some out. Counted here are roughly 80,000 clones, 88% occurring once; the ten biggest clones make up about 8.2%. The sample was peripheral blood. The receptors were gathered from a human donor in a cohort sampled during active COVID-19.

About this clone: Other DNA sequences in the sample encode the same CDR3. The genes are TRBV10-3 and TRBJ1-3; TRBD1 matches at 7 bases. V dropped 0 bases and J dropped 2; count of bases not matched to a gene: 4. Germline CDR1 ENHRY, CDR2 SYGVKD. This CDR3 contains 16 residues. This CDR3 reads CAISESGRGPGNTIYF. For the CDR3, the DNA is TGTGCCATCAGTGAGTCGGGTAGGGGGCCTGGAAACACCATATATTTT.

This clone was observed a single time. The V call is TRBV7-9, the J call TRBJ1-4; TRBD1 aligns across 8 bases. This CDR3 region has 17 residues. CDR1 SEHNR and CDR2 FQNEAQ come from the germline V gene (reference sequence). V lost 3 bases, J lost 6 bases, and 12 bases stayed unmatched. The CDR3 loop reads CASSFSASRTGYEKLFF. CDR3 coding DNA: TGTGCCAGCAGCTTTTCGGCCTCCCGGACAGGGTATGAAAAACTGTTTTTT.

The genes are TRBV4-2 and TRBJ2-2; 8 bases are shared with TRBD2. J lost 7 bases, V lost 1 base, and 11 bases had no gene match. The CDR3 consists of 17 residues. Per germline, CDR1 LGHNA and CDR2 YNFKEQ. Here the CDR3 reads CASSQASGRGHNGELFF. The DNA of the CDR3 is TGTGCCAGCAGCCAAGCAAGCGGGAGAGGCCATAACGGGGAGCTGTTTTTT.

This chain links TRBV9 with TRBJ2-3; 14 bases align to TRBD2. From germline, CDR1 is SGDLS and CDR2 YYNGEE. J was trimmed by 0 bases and V by 3 bases; bases with no gene match: 9. The CDR3 is 19 amino acids. DNA for the CDR3: TGTGCCAGCAGCGGAACGACTAGCGGGAGGGGTCTTAGCACAGATACGCAGTATTTT. Translation gives CASSGTTSGRGLSTDTQYF.

This sequence joins TRBV4-2 and TRBJ2-5, with D perhaps TRBD2 (6 bases). V shed 4 bases and J shed 5 bases, with 11 bases lying between them. Germline V gene sequence: CDR1 LGHNA, CDR2 YNFKEQ. CDR3 size: 13 residues. CDR3 amino acids: CASSLPGGETQYF. The CDR3 bases are TGTGCCAGCAGCCTCCCCGGAGGGGAGACCCAGTACTTC.

V usage is TRBV9 and J usage is TRBJ2-1; weak D call: TRBD2 (6 bases). The germline V gene encodes CDR1 SGDLS and CDR2 YYNGEE. CDR3 length: 15 residues. V lost 5 bases and J 4 bases, leaving 16 bases between the germline ends. In DNA, the CDR3 is TGTGCCAGCAGTGCCGGGGCAGGACTATACAATGAGCAGTTCTTC. As protein: CASSAGAGLYNEQFF.